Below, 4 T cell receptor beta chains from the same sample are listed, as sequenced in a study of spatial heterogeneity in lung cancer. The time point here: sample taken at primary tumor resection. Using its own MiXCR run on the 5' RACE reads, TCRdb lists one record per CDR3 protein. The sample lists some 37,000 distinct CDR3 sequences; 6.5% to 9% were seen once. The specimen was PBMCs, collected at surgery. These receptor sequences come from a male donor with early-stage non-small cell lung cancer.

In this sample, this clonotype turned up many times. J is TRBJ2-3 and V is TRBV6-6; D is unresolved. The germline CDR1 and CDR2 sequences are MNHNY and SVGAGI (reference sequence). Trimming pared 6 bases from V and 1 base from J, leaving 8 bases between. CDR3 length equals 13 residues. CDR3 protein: CASSPIGTDTQYF. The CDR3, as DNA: TGTGCCAGCAGCCCTATTGGCACAGATACGCAGTATTTT.

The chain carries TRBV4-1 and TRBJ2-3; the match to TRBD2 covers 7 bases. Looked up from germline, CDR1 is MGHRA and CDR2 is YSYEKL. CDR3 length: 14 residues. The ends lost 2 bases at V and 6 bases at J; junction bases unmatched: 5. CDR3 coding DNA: TGCGCCAGCAGCCAACAGACTAGCCGGGATACGCAGTATTTT. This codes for CASSQQTSRDTQYF.

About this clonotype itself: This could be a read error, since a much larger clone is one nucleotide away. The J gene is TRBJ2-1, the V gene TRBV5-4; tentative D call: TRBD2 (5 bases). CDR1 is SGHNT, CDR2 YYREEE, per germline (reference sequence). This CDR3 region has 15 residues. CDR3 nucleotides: TGTGTCAGCAGCTTGGAGTTGACTACCCGCCTAGAGCAGTTCTTC. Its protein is CVSSLELTTRLEQFF. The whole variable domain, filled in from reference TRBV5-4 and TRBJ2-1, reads ETGVTQSPTHLIKTRGQQVTLRCSSQSGHNTVSWYQQALGQGPQFIFQYYREEENGRGNFPPRFSGLQFPNYSSELNVNALELDDSALYLCVSSLELTTRLEQFFGPGTRLTVL.

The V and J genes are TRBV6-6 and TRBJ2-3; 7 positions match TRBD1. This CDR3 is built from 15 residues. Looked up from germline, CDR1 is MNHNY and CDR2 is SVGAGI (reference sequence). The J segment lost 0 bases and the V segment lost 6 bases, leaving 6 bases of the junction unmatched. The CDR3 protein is CASSPQGSSTDTQYF. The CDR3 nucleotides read TGTGCCAGCAGCCCACAGGGGAGCAGCACAGATACGCAGTATTTT.